These 8 T cell receptor beta chains came from one sample sequenced in a study of T cells after posttransplantation cyclophosphamide. Produced via immunoSEQ multiplex PCR; TCRdb's table is partial and in-frame only. The data contain about 4,400 clones, roughly 72% of them singletons. Treatment was busulfan-fludarabine conditioning, a marrow graft, and cyclophosphamide on days +3 and +4. The sequences come from PBMCs, collected 362 days after allogeneic stem cell transplant with posttransplant cyclophosphamide. These receptors were obtained from a male patient aged 55-69 years who received an allogeneic stem cell transplant from an unrelated donor, was CMV-positive, and had acute GVHD only. Some T cells may arise from the graft donor.

V is TRBV19 and J is TRBJ1-1, with D uncertain. Germline CDR1 and CDR2: LNHDA and SQIVND (reference sequence). Between the trimmed V and J ends, which lost 3 bases and 6 bases, there was a span of 14 bases. The length of the CDR3 is 14 residues. The CDR3 DNA reads as TGTGCCAGTAGTATGGCCGCGGGCGTGGCTGAAGCTTTCTTT. The encoded protein is CASSMAAGVAEAFF.

V is TRBV2 and J is TRBJ1-2; 10 bases fit TRBD1. Germline loops: CDR1 SNHLY, CDR2 FYNNEI. The CDR3 is made up of 13 amino acids. J lost 4 bases, V lost 7 bases, and 3 bases had no gene match. CDR3 protein: CASTWTGGYGYTF. CDR3 DNA sequence: TGTGCCAGCACCTGGACAGGGGGCTATGGCTACACCTTC.

The gene calls are TRBV6-5 and TRBJ1-1, with a weak D call TRBD1 (6 bases). V dropped 4 bases and J dropped 4 bases, with 16 bases sitting between them. Germline CDR1 and CDR2: MNHEY and SVGAGI. The CDR3 extends over 15 amino acids. The CDR3, as DNA: TGTGCCAGCAGTTTTAGCGGGGGCGCTTTCACTGAAGCTTTCTTT. Protein: CASSFSGGAFTEAFF.

The CDR3, as DNA: TGTGCCACCACGCGAGGGACAGGACCTTATGAGCAGTACTTC. Protein product: CATTRGTGPYEQYF. This chain links TRBV11-1 with TRBJ2-7; 8 nucleotides agree with TRBD1. Germline CDR1 reads SGHAT; CDR2 reads FQDESV (reference sequence). The CDR3 contains 14 residues. V gave up 10 bases and J gave up 7 bases; unmatched junction bases: 15. Filled out from reference TRBV11-1 and TRBJ2-7, the complete variable domain reads EAEVAQSPRYKITEKSQAVAFWCDPISGHATLYWYRQILGQGPELLVQFQDESVVDDSQLPKDRFSAERLKGVDSTLKIQPAELGDSAMYLCATTRGTGPYEQYFGPGTRLTVT.

The chain is built from TRBV2 and TRBJ2-1; the match to TRBD1 covers 8 bases. V trimming: 5 bases; J trimming: 6 bases; junction bases outside the gene matches: 0. There are 12 residues in the CDR3. CDR1 is SNHLY, CDR2 FYNNEI, per germline. Here the CDR3 reads CASSTGGNEQFF. The DNA for the CDR3 is TGTGCCAGCAGTACAGGGGGCAATGAGCAGTTCTTC.

This sequence joins TRBV6-5 and TRBJ2-5; no clear D. Trimming shortened V by 6 bases and J by 3 bases, and 2 bases separated the two germline ends. The CDR3 runs to 10 residues. The germline V gene has CDR1 MNHEY and CDR2 SVGAGI. CDR3 sequence reads: CASSEETQYF. The CDR3 DNA reads TGTGCCAGCAGCGAAGAGACCCAGTACTTC.

This chain uses TRBV5-1 with TRBJ2-1; TRBD2 matches at 11 bases. CDR3 length equals 15 residues. V lost 4 bases and J lost 3; bases outside the gene matches: 3. Germline V gene lookup returns CDR1 SGHRS and CDR2 YFSETQ. This chain's CDR3 is CASSPGTSGYNEQFF. CDR3 DNA sequence: TGCGCCAGCAGCCCAGGGACTAGCGGCTACAATGAGCAGTTCTTC. Combining the CDR3 with reference TRBV5-1 and TRBJ2-1 gives the whole variable domain KAGVTQTPRYLIKTRGQQVTLSCSPISGHRSVSWYQQTPGQGLQFLFEYFSETQRNKGNFPGRFSGRQFSNSRSEMNVSTLELGDSALYLCASSPGTSGYNEQFFGPGTRLTVL.

V gene TRBV5-1 combines with J gene TRBJ2-1; 10 bases agree with TRBD2. V shed 4 bases and J 8 bases; nucleotides not matched to a gene: 6. Germline V gene lookup returns CDR1 SGHRS and CDR2 YFSETQ. The CDR3 length is 14 residues. CDR3 nucleotides: TGCGCCAGCAGCGATCTAGCGGGAGCCGATGAGCAGTTCTTC. Its translation is CASSDLAGADEQFF. Together with reference TRBV5-1 and TRBJ2-1, the CDR3 gives the full variable domain: KAGVTQTPRYLIKTRGQQVTLSCSPISGHRSVSWYQQTPGQGLQFLFEYFSETQRNKGNFPGRFSGRQFSNSRSEMNVSTLELGDSALYLCASSDLAGADEQFFGPGTRLTVL.